This TCR beta chain was found in a study of vaccination and CD4 T cells after COVID-19. The Oncomine TCR Beta short-read assay sequenced DNA from cultured CD4+ T cells. A single record per CDR3 protein comes from TCRdb applying MiXCR to the PCR reads. The table has around 15,000 distinct CDR3 sequences, about 52% seen once; the top ten hold about 4%. With respect to this clonotype: What it binds is not known.

Treatment noted: approximately 11-day PBMC culture with coronavirus spike peptide pools or control peptides (ViraFEST assay). The germline CDR1 and CDR2 sequences are MNHNS and SASEGT. Trimming removed 10 bases at V and 9 bases at J, with 19 bases between. There are 14 residues in the CDR3. Source: CD4+ T cells from blood, cultured in vitro, taken before SARS-CoV-2 vaccination. The rearrangement uses TRBV6-1 and TRBJ1-6; no clear D. The receptor comes from a human donor who had recovered from COVID-19. The CDR3 protein is CATGSTGGGSPLHF. The CDR3 DNA follows: TGTGCCACCGGGTCGACCGGAGGAGGTTCACCCCTCCACTTT.